These 30 T cell receptor beta chains originate from one sample sequenced in a study of cytomegalovirus exposure and HLA in healthy donors. The PCR was carried out with 60 Vbeta primers and 13 Jbeta primers. The repertoire was sequenced with immunoSEQ multiplex PCR; TCRdb's copy has only in-frame clones and lacks some. Of fewer than 250,000 clones listed, roughly 80% are singletons. Input material: PBMCs. The receptor source for this set is a man aged 25 to 40 in good health and CMV-seronegative.

The chain has TRBV7-3 and TRBJ2-5, with a possible D match to TRBD1 (6 bases). The CDR3 totals 14 residues. V dropped 0 bases and J dropped 5 bases, with 10 bases sitting between them. Germline V CDR1 and CDR2: SGHTA, FQGTGA. The CDR3 sequence is CASSLTGAGETQYF. DNA for the CDR3: TGTGCCAGCAGCTTAACGGGGGCCGGGGAGACCCAGTACTTC.

The V and J genes are TRBV6-6 and TRBJ1-5, with D hard to call. Germline V CDR1 and CDR2: MNHNY, SVGAGI (reference sequence). CDR3 length: 14 amino acids. V dropped 5 bases and J dropped 3 bases, with 11 bases sitting between them. In DNA, the CDR3 is TGTGCCAGCAGTACCTCCGGGGACAATCAGCCCCAGCATTTT. This gives the protein CASSTSGDNQPQHF.

The V gene is TRBV5-1, the J gene TRBJ2-1; a possible D gene is TRBD2 (5 bases). Germline V lookup: CDR1 SGHRS, CDR2 YFSETQ. The CDR3 has 13 amino acids. The V gene lost 4 bases and the J gene lost 10 bases, with 15 bases spanning the gap. The CDR3 here is CASSEDSWQEQFF. The CDR3 DNA sequence: TGCGCCAGCAGCGAGGACTCCTGGCAAGAGCAGTTCTTC. The full variable domain, completed using reference TRBV5-1 and TRBJ2-1, is KAGVTQTPRYLIKTRGQQVTLSCSPISGHRSVSWYQQTPGQGLQFLFEYFSETQRNKGNFPGRFSGRQFSNSRSEMNVSTLELGDSALYLCASSEDSWQEQFFGPGTRLTVL.

There are a few counts of this clone. The V and J genes are TRBV29-1 and TRBJ2-5; the match to TRBD1 covers 11 bases. The CDR3 has 15 residues. Losses at the gene ends were 7 bases for V and 4 bases for J; bases not matched to a gene: 11. Looked up from germline, CDR1 is SQVTM and CDR2 is ANQGSEA. The CDR3 DNA sequence: TGCAGCGCACAGCGGGGGGACAGGGGGGTAGAGACCCAGTACTTC. It specifies CSAQRGDRGVETQYF.

The chain links TRBV25-1 to TRBJ2-7; possibly TRBD1 for D (5 bases). CDR3 length equals 14 residues. Germline-derived CDR1 and CDR2 are MGHDK and SYGVNS. Trimming took 2 bases from V and 5 from J, leaving 13 bases between them. CDR3 nucleotide sequence: TGTGCCAGCAGTGAACAGGGAAATAAGGACGAGCAGTACTTC. Protein sequence: CASSEQGNKDEQYF.

V and J are TRBV4-1 and TRBJ2-3; 8 nucleotides line up with TRBD2. The V gene end was trimmed by 3 bases and the J gene end by 1 base; junction bases not matched to a gene: 15. CDR3 length: 19 amino acids. From germline, CDR1 is MGHRA and CDR2 YSYEKL. The CDR3 reads CASSHSRERGLTRTDTQYF. The CDR3 coding sequence is TGCGCCAGCAGCCACTCCAGGGAGCGGGGGTTAACCCGCACAGATACGCAGTATTTT.

This rearrangement joins TRBV19 to TRBJ2-2, with D maybe TRBD2 (6 bases). Trimming cost V 6 bases and J 6 bases, with 17 bases left between them. CDR3 size: 15 residues. Germline V gives CDR1 LNHDA, CDR2 SQIVND (reference sequence). DNA for the CDR3: TGTGCCAGTAGGCTGGGGCGGGGACGGGCCGGGGAGCTGTTTTTT. Translated: CASRLGRGRAGELFF.

V is TRBV19 and J is TRBJ1-6, with 10 bases identical to TRBD1. Germline CDR1 is LNHDA and CDR2 is SQIVND (reference sequence). The CDR3 has 14 amino acids. V trimming: 4 bases; J trimming: 7 bases; junction bases outside the gene matches: 1. The CDR3 nucleotides read TGTGCCAGTAGTACGGGACAGGGGAATTCACCCCTCCACTTT. It encodes CASSTGQGNSPLHF.

The V gene is TRBV7-2, the J gene TRBJ1-1; D unresolved. Deletions cut 6 bases from V and 7 bases from J, with 9 bases between. CDR1 is SGHTA and CDR2 is FQGNSA in the germline V gene. The CDR3 covers 11 residues. The CDR3 DNA reads TGTGCCAGCAGTCAGAGGTTTGAAGCTTTCTTT. It is translated as CASSQRFEAFF.

J is TRBJ1-2 and V is TRBV4-1; TRBD1 matches 7 bases. This CDR3 contains 17 residues. With V trimmed by 4 bases and J by 5 bases, 16 bases remained unmatched. CDR1 and CDR2 from the germline V gene are MGHRA and YSYEKL. The CDR3 sequence: CASSPKVETGQLYGYTF. The DNA of the CDR3 is TGCGCCAGCAGCCCGAAGGTGGAAACGGGACAGCTTTATGGCTACACCTTC.

The V and J genes are TRBV6-5 and TRBJ1-2, with D unresolved. The CDR3 spans 14 residues. Germline values: CDR1 MNHEY, CDR2 SVGAGI. V lost 5 bases and J 8 bases, leaving 18 bases between the germline ends. The CDR3 loop is CASSRSGNYEGYTF. DNA for the CDR3: TGTGCCAGCAGTCGGTCCGGGAACTATGAGGGCTACACCTTC.

The table lists this clone with a count of one. This chain uses TRBV4-2 with TRBJ2-2; 8 bases match TRBD1. Germline CDR1 and CDR2: LGHNA and YNFKEQ. The CDR3 is 15 amino acids. V shed 3 bases, J shed 6 bases, and the junction held 6 bases outside the gene matches. CDR3 nucleotide sequence: TGTGCCAGCAGCCAGGAGACAGGGGTCGCCGGGGAGCTGTTTTTT. It encodes CASSQETGVAGELFF.

This clone has just one count. The chain joins TRBV29-1 to TRBJ2-5; maybe TRBD2 (5 bases). Germline values: CDR1 SQVTM, CDR2 ANQGSEA. V was trimmed by 6 bases and J by 4 bases, leaving 9 bases between them. There are 11 residues in the CDR3. The CDR3 DNA is TGCAGCGTGGGAGCAGGAGAGACCCAGTACTTC. Residues: CSVGAGETQYF.

The V call is TRBV19, the J call TRBJ2-1; TRBD1 matches 9 bases. The CDR3 covers 18 residues. Germline CDR1 is LNHDA and CDR2 is SQIVND (reference sequence). Trimming removed 4 bases from V and 7 bases from J; junction bases left unmatched: 17. CDR3 region: CASSTGLERTGVRNEQFF. Written as DNA, the CDR3 is TGTGCCAGTAGTACTGGTCTAGAGAGGACAGGGGTCCGAAATGAGCAGTTCTTC.

As to this clone: Its ends do not fully match the called genes, so a read error is possible. This chain connects TRBV7-9 to TRBJ1-5; D is unresolved. The germline CDR1 and CDR2 sequences are SEHNR and FQNEAQ (reference sequence). The CDR3 sequence is 12 residues long. The CDR3 DNA reads TGTTCCAGCAGCCTCGAACGGGAGCCCCAGCATTTT. It yields the protein CSSSLEREPQHF. Based on the CDR3 plus reference TRBV7-9 and TRBJ1-5, the full variable domain is DTGVSQNPRHKITKRGQNVTFRCDPISEHNRLYWYRQTLGQGPEFLTYFQNEAQLEKSRLLSDRFSAERPKGSFSTLEIQRTEQGDSAMYLCSSSLEREPQHFGDGTRLSIL.

The genes are TRBV7-9 and TRBJ2-1, with 7 bases matching TRBD1. Germline lookup yields CDR1 SEHNR and CDR2 FQNEAQ (reference sequence). The V segment lost 7 bases and the J segment 4 bases; nucleotides outside the gene matches: 10. The CDR3 is 15 residues long. The CDR3 nucleotides are TGTGCCAGCACCACCAACCGGGACAGTTACAATGAGCAGTTCTTC. As protein: CASTTNRDSYNEQFF.

This clone was counted once. This chain connects TRBV11-2 to TRBJ2-7; 12 nucleotides agree with TRBD2. This CDR3 region has 17 residues. The germline V gene encodes CDR1 SGHAT and CDR2 FQNNGV. Trimming removed 5 bases from V and 3 bases from J; junction bases left unmatched: 11. The CDR3 DNA sequence: TGTGCCAGCAGCCGACTCGCCCTGACTAGCGGGGGCTACGAGCAGTACTTC. Encoded protein: CASSRLALTSGGYEQYF.

The chain employs TRBV29-1 and TRBJ2-1, with D uncertain. V was pared by 4 bases and J by 6 bases, with 13 bases between. The CDR3 loop spans 13 amino acids. In germline, CDR1 is SQVTM, CDR2 ANQGSEA. CDR3 in DNA: TGCAGCGTTGGATTCACCGCGAGCAATGAGCAGTTCTTC. Its translation is CSVGFTASNEQFF.

The rearrangement joins TRBV18 to TRBJ1-4; D is ambiguous. The CDR3 consists of 13 residues. Trimming cost V 3 bases and J 6 bases, with 8 bases left between them. Germline V gene data show CDR1 as KGHSH and CDR2 as LQKENI. The CDR3: CASSPQVDEKLFF. In DNA, the CDR3 is TGTGCCAGCTCACCCCAGGTCGATGAAAAACTGTTTTTT.

The V call is TRBV27, the J call TRBJ2-5; D remains ambiguous. Trimming removed 0 bases from V and 4 bases from J, with 15 bases in between. This CDR3 comprises 16 residues. The germline CDR1 and CDR2 sequences are MNHEY and SMNVEV (reference sequence). CDR3 DNA sequence: TGTGCCAGCAGTTTATCCTCCCCCAATGGTAGAGAGACCCAGTACTTC. This encodes CASSLSSPNGRETQYF.

The chain has TRBV9 and TRBJ2-7, with 9 bases lining up with TRBD2. Germline V gene data show CDR1 as SGDLS and CDR2 as YYNGEE. Trimming cost V 2 bases and J 4 bases; bases outside gene matches: 7. CDR3 length: 15 residues. Written as DNA, the CDR3 is TGTGCCAGCAGCGTTAGCGGGGGTTCCCGGTACGAGCAGTACTTC. It specifies CASSVSGGSRYEQYF.

This chain links TRBV5-1 with TRBJ1-2, with 8 bases matching TRBD1. Germline lookup yields CDR1 SGHRS and CDR2 YFSETQ. V was pared by 0 bases and J by 5 bases, with 3 bases of the junction left unmatched. The CDR3 runs 14 residues. CDR3 nucleotide sequence: TGCGCCAGCAGCTTGGTGCAGGGGGCTTATGGCTACACCTTC. Its translation: CASSLVQGAYGYTF.

This clone came up once. V is TRBV2 and J is TRBJ2-2; 13 positions match TRBD2. The CDR3 runs to 15 residues. Germline CDR1 is SNHLY and CDR2 is FYNNEI. With V trimmed by 9 bases and J by 5 bases, 6 bases remained unmatched. CDR3 region: CARGLAGTGTGELFF. CDR3 nucleotides: TGTGCCAGGGGACTAGCGGGGACAGGGACCGGGGAGCTGTTTTTT.

This chain joins TRBV29-1 and TRBJ2-5; 8 bases map to TRBD1. The CDR3 covers 13 residues. Trimming cost V 4 bases and J 4 bases; bases outside gene matches: 5. The germline gives CDR1 SQVTM, CDR2 ANQGSEA. The CDR3 spells CSVADRAGETQYF. The CDR3, as DNA: TGCAGCGTTGCGGACAGGGCAGGAGAGACCCAGTACTTC.

J is TRBJ2-1 and V is TRBV11-1, with a possible D match to TRBD2 (6 bases). CDR3 length equals 17 residues. The ends were cut back, 5 bases at V and 8 bases at J, with 25 bases in the middle. Per germline, CDR1 SGHAT and CDR2 FQDESV (reference sequence). CDR3 DNA sequence: TGTGCCAGCAGCCCCCCCGAAGCGGGCCCCCTCCGCGATGAGCAGTTCTTC. This encodes CASSPPEAGPLRDEQFF.

The V and J genes are TRBV1 and TRBJ2-7; no DNA check was done on the table's D call, TRBD1. TRBV1 is listed as a pseudogene. This CDR3 is built from 15 residues. The chain's CDR3 is CTSSHFRTGGYEQYF. CDR3 sequence (DNA): TGCACCAGCAGCCATTTCAGGACAGGGGGCTACGAGCAGTACTTC.

This chain joins TRBV4-3 and TRBJ1-5; TRBD1 might be the D (5 bases). The CDR3 has 16 residues. Between the trimmed V and J ends, which lost 0 bases and 7 bases, there was a span of 16 bases. Per the germline V gene, CDR1 is LGHNA and CDR2 is YSLEER. The CDR3 sequence is CASSQERARGGQPQHF. CDR3 sequence (DNA): TGCGCCAGCAGCCAAGAGAGGGCAAGGGGAGGACAGCCCCAGCATTTT.

A single count supports this clone. V and J are TRBV14 and TRBJ2-7; perhaps TRBD2 as D (5 bases). The length of the CDR3 is 14 residues. The germline V gene encodes CDR1 SGHDN and CDR2 FVKESK. V was shortened by 3 bases and J by 7 bases, with 16 bases between the two germline ends. The CDR3 DNA reads TGTGCCAGCAGCCAGGCGGGCCTTATGGGGGAGCAGTACTTC. This sequence encodes CASSQAGLMGEQYF.

This chain uses TRBV19 with TRBJ2-5, with 10 bases fitting TRBD1. V shed 7 bases and J 5 bases; nucleotides not matched to a gene: 7. CDR1 is LNHDA, CDR2 SQIVND, per germline (reference sequence). The CDR3 is 14 residues long. In DNA form, the CDR3 reads TGTGCCAGTACTCGGACAGGGGGGATCGAGACCCAGTACTTC. It yields the protein CASTRTGGIETQYF.

V gene TRBV7-2 combines with J gene TRBJ1-1, with unresolved D. Trimming shortened V by 1 base and J by 10 bases, and 10 bases separated the two germline ends. Per the germline V gene, CDR1 is SGHTA and CDR2 is FQGNSA. The CDR3 runs to 12 residues. The CDR3 region is CASSLGVRGAFF. CDR3 nucleotide sequence: TGTGCCAGCAGCTTAGGGGTCCGCGGAGCTTTCTTT.